The clone carrying this T cell receptor (beta chain) has more than one count but fewer than ten. The data originate from a study of human T cells and chemical hapten exposure. TCRdb independently ran MiXCR on the RACE reads; one entry per CDR3 protein. The sample records approximately 370,000 distinct CDR3 sequences, 5% to 6.5% being singletons. The V segment lost 5 bases and the J segment 7 bases; nucleotides outside the gene matches: 7. From germline, CDR1 is MNHEY and CDR2 SMNVEV (reference sequence). CDR3 length: 15 residues. Time point indicated: pre-sensitization, week 0. Treatment denoted: therapeutic diphenylcyclopropenone sensitization with weekly scalp DPC.

The starting material was whole blood, obtained in connection with sensitization to the hapten diphenylcyclopropenone (DPC). The chain uses TRBV27 and TRBJ1-4, with 10 bases that match TRBD1. The TCR originated in a woman between 18 and 29 years old with alopecia areata. Some clones in this sample may be carry-over from other donors' samples. The CDR3: CASSPETGGFEKLFF. DNA for the CDR3: TGTGCCAGCAGTCCGGAGACAGGGGGCTTTGAAAAACTGTTTTTT.